This note documents a single TCR beta chain sequence. Its antigen is currently unknown. This entry comes from a study of B cell selection in AIRE deficiency. Study-level points and caveats: Of 3,000 to 4,000 shared Treg TCRbeta sequences, 31.6% were healthy-donor-only and about 9.1% patient-only. About 30.6% of healthy-shared Treg sequences were found among patient Tconv cells. Shorter CDR3s marked shared Treg sequences, biased toward few non-templated insertions.

Measured with immunoSEQ multiplex PCR; TCRdb has only the in-frame clones, and not every one. This sample has about 24,000 clones; roughly 95% occur once, and the top ten carry around 0.17%. CD4+CD127+ cells were sorted as the conventional CD4 T cells. Healthy unrelated donors supplied the control samples. Unmatched junction bases numbered 6, after V lost 0 bases and J lost 4 bases. The germline gives CDR1 SGDLS, CDR2 YYNGEE. The CDR3 is 17 residues long. Sequences were obtained from CD4+CD127+ conventional T cells sorted from PBMCs. This TCR was sampled from a human donor in good health. The chain joins TRBV9 to TRBJ2-2; 10 bases fit TRBD2. CDR3 DNA sequence: TGTGCCAGCAGCGTAGTTTCCAGCGGGGGGGCCACCGGGGAGCTGTTTTTT. Its translation: CASSVVSSGGATGELFF.